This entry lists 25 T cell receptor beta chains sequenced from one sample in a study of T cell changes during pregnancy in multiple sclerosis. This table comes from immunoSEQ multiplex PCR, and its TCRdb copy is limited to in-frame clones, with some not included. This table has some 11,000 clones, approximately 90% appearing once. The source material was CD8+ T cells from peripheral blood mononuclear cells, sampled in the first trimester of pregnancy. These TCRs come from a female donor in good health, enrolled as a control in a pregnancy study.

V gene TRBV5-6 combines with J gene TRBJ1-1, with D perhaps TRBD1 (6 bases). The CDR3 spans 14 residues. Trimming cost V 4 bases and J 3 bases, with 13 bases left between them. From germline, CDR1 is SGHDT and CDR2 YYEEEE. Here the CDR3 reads CASSPQGRDTEAFF. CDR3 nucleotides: TGTGCCAGCAGCCCACAGGGCCGGGACACTGAAGCTTTCTTT. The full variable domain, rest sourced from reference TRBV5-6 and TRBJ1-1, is DAGVTQSPTHLIKTRGQQVTLRCSPKSGHDTVSWYQQALGQGPQFIFQYYEEEERQRGNFPDRFSGHQFPNYSSELNVNALLLGDSALYLCASSPQGRDTEAFFGQGTRLTVV.

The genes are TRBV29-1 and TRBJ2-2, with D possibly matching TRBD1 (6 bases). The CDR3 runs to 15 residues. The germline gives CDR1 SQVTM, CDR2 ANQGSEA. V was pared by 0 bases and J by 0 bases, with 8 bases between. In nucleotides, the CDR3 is TGCAGCGTTGAAGACCCAGGGGCGAACACCGGGGAGCTGTTTTTT. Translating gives CSVEDPGANTGELFF.

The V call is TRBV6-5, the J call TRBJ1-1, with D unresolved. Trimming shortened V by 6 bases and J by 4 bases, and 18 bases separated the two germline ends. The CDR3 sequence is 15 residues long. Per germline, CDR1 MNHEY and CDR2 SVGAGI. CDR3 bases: TGTGCCAGCAGCTCCACACTCCCAGGCAGCACTGAAGCTTTCTTT. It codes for CASSSTLPGSTEAFF.

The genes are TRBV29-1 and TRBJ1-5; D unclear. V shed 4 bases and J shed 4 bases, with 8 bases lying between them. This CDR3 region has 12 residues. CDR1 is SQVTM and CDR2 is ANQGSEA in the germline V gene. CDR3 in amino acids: CSVGQENQPQHF. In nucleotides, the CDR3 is TGCAGCGTTGGACAAGAAAATCAGCCCCAGCATTTT. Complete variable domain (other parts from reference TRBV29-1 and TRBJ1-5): SAVISQKPSRDICQRGTSLTIQCQVDSQVTMMFWYRQQPGQSLTLIATANQGSEATYESGFVIDKFPISRPNLTFSTLTVSNMSPEDSSIYLCSVGQENQPQHFGDGTRLSIL.

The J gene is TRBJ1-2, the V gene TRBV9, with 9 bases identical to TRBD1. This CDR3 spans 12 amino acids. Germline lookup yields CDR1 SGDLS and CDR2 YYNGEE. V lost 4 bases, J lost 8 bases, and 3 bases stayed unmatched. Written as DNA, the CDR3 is TGTGCCAGCAGCCCGGGACAGGGAGGCTACACCTTC. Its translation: CASSPGQGGYTF.

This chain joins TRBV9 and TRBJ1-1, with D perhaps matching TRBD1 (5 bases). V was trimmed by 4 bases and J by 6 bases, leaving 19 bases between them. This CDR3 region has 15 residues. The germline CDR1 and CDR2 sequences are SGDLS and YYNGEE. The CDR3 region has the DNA TGTGCCAGCAGCTCTAACGTAGGGGCACTATCTGAAGCTTTCTTT. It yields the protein CASSSNVGALSEAFF.

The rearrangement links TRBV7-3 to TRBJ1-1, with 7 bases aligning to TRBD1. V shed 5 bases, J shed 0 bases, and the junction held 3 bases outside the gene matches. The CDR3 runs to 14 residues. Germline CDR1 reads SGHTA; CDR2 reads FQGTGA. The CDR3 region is CASSPGQLNTEAFF. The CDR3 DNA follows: TGTGCCAGCAGCCCGGGACAGTTGAACACTGAAGCTTTCTTT.

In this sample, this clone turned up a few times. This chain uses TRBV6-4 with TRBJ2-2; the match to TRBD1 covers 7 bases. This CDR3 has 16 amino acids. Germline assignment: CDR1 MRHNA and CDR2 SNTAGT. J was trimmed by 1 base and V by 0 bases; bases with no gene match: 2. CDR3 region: CASSDSRQGNTGELFF. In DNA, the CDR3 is TGTGCCAGCAGTGACTCGAGACAGGGGAACACCGGGGAGCTGTTTTTT.

In DNA, the CDR3 is TGTGCCAGCAGTGAAGCTAGCGGGGGGCCGGAGACCCAGTACTTC. This gives the protein CASSEASGGPETQYF. The chain combines TRBV6-1 with TRBJ2-5; 10 bases agree with TRBD2. J lost 5 bases, V lost 0 bases, and 3 bases had no gene match. The CDR3 totals 15 residues. Germline V gene lookup returns CDR1 MNHNS and CDR2 SASEGT.

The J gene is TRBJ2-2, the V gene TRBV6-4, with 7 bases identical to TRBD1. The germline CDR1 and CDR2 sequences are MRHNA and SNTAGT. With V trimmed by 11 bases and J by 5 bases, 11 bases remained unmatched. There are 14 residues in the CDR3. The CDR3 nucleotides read TGTGCCCGTCGACAGGGCAGTGGGACCGGGGAGCTGTTTTTT. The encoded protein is CARRQGSGTGELFF.

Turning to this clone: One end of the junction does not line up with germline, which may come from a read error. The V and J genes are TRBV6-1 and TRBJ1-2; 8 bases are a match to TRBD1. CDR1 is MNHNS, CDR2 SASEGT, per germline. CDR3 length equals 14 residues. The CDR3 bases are TGTGCCAGCAGCGAAGGACAGGGCCTAAATGGCTACACCTTC. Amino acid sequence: CASSEGQGLNGYTF.

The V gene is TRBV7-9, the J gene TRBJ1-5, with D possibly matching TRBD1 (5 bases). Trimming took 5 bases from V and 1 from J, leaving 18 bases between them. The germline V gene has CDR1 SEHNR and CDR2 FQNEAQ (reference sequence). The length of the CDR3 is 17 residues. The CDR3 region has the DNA TGTGCCAGCAGCCCTAGTCGGGGGGGAGGCAGCAATCAGCCCCAGCATTTT. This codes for CASSPSRGGGSNQPQHF.

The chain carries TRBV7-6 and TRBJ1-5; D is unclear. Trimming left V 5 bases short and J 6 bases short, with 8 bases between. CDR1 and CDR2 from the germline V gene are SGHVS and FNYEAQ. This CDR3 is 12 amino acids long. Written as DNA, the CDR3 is TGTGCCAGCAGCCACGGCGGTCAGCCCCAGCATTTT. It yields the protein CASSHGGQPQHF.

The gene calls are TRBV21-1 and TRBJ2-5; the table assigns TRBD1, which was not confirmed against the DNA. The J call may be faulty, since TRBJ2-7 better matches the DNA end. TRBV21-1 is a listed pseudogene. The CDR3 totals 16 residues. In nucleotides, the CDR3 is TGTGCCAGCAGCAAAGACAGGGACAGGAATTCCTACGAGCAGTACTTC. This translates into CASSKDRDRNSYEQYF.

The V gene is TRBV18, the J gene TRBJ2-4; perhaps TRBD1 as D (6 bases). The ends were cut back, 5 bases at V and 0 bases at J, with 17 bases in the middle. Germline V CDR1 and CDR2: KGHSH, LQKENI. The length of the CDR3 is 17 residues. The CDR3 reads CASSYKQGTLAKNIQYF. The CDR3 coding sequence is TGTGCCAGCTCATATAAACAGGGAACCCTAGCCAAAAACATTCAGTACTTC. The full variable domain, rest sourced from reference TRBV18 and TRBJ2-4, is NAGVMQNPRHLVRRRGQEARLRCSPMKGHSHVYWYRQLPEEGLKFMVYLQKENIIDESGMPKERFSAEFPKEGPSILRIQQVVRGDSAAYFCASSYKQGTLAKNIQYFGAGTRLSVL.

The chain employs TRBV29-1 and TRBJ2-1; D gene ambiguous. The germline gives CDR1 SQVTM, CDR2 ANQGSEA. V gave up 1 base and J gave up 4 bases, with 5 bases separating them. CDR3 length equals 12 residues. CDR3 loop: CSVEVSYNEQFF. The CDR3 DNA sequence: TGCAGCGTTGAAGTCTCGTACAATGAGCAGTTCTTC.

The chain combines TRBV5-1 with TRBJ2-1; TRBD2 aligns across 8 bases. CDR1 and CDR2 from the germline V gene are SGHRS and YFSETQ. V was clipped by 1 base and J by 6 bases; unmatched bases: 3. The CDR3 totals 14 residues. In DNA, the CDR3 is TGCGCCAGCAGCTTGAGCGGGGGAGGCAATGAGCAGTTCTTC. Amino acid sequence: CASSLSGGGNEQFF.

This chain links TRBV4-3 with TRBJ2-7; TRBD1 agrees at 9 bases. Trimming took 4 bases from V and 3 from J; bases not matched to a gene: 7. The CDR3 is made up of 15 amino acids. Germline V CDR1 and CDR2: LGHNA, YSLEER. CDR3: CASSPPGQGHYEQYF. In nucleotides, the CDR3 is TGCGCCAGCAGCCCTCCGGGACAGGGCCACTACGAGCAGTACTTC.

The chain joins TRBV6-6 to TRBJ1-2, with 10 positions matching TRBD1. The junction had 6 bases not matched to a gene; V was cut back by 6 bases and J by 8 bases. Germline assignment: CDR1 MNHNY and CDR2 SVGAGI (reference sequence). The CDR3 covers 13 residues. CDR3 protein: CASSQGTGAGYTF. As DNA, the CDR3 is TGTGCCAGCAGCCAAGGGACAGGGGCCGGCTACACCTTC.

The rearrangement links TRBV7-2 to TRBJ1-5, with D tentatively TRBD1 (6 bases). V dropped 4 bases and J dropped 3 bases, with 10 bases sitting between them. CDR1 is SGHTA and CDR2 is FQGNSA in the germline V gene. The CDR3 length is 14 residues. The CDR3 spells CASSYWGPNQPQHF. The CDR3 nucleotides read TGTGCCAGCAGCTATTGGGGGCCCAATCAGCCCCAGCATTTT.

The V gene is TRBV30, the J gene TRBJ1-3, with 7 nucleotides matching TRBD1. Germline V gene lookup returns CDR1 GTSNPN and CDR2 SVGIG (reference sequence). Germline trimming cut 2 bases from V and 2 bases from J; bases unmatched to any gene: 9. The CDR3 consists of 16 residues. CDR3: CAWSINRGPTGNTIYF. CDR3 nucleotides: TGTGCCTGGAGTATCAACAGGGGACCTACTGGAAACACCATATATTTT.

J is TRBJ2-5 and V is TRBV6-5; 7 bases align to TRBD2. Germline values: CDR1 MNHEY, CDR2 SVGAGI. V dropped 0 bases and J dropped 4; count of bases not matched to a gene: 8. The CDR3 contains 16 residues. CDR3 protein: CASSYSGGGPGETQYF. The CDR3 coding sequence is TGTGCCAGCAGTTACTCGGGCGGGGGACCCGGAGAGACCCAGTACTTC.

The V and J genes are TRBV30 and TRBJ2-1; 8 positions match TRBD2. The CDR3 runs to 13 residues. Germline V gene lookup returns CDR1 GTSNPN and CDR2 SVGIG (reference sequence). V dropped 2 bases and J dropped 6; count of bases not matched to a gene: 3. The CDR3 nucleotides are TGTGCCTGGAGTTCGGGGGGGGGCAATGAGCAGTTCTTC. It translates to CAWSSGGGNEQFF.

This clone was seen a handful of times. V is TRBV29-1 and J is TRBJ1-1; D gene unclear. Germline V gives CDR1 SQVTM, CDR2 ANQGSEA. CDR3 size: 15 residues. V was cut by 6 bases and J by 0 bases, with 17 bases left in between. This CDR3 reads CSVAISIHMNTEAFF. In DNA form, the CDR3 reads TGCAGCGTCGCCATCTCGATCCACATGAACACTGAAGCTTTCTTT.

The CDR3, as DNA: TGTGCCAGCAGCTTAGTTGAGAGGAACACTGAAGCTTTCTTT. This sequence encodes CASSLVERNTEAFF. The V call is TRBV7-2, the J call TRBJ1-1; D gene unclear. Trimming took 1 base from V and 1 from J, leaving 7 bases between them. The CDR3 covers 14 residues. Germline-derived CDR1 and CDR2 are SGHTA and FQGNSA.